This TCR beta chain was captured by sequencing in a study of neurological immune-mediated disorders. As healthy controls, volunteers from a blood bank in Maryland, USA, were used. PBMCs numbering 2 million and stored at -80 C yielded the unsorted libraries. TCRdb independently ran MiXCR on the 5' RACE reads; one entry per CDR3 protein. The table has approximately 74,000 distinct CDR3 sequences, 9.4% seen once. Germline values: CDR1 LGHDT, CDR2 YNNKEL (reference sequence). Trimming stripped 7 bases from V and 6 bases from J, with 16 bases between. The length of the CDR3 is 13 residues. V gene TRBV3-1 combines with J gene TRBJ2-7; D perhaps matches TRBD1 (6 bases). Sequencing used PBMCs. This sequence originates from a man aged 50 to 60 in good health. CDR3 region: CASNPTGSGEQYF. As DNA, the CDR3 is TGTGCCAGCAACCCGACAGGATCGGGCGAGCAGTACTTC.